This T cell receptor (beta chain) appears in the sequencing data of a study of blood T cell repertoires in COVID-19 (dated by TCRdb to the early 2020s). Study-level background: Samples covering the acute and convalescent phases of COVID-19 were provided by collaborators in the United States, Italy and Spain. Subjects who had been exposed to COVID-19, were actively infected with it, or had recovered from it provided the deeply sampled blood TCRbeta repertoires that made up the dataset. A de-identified subject ID, COVID-19 status, age in years and sex were almost always included in the sample metadata. The repertoires were made available in a free public database intended to serve as a resource for research on the immune response to SARS-CoV-2. The samples were drawn from the first 160 participants of the ongoing ImmuneRACE study and from 1,254 subjects provided by 6 global collaborators. Where available, HLA class I and class II types were taken from metadata supplied by the sample provider and were not determined by assay-based typing. The material from the prospective study consisted of cDNA or gDNA derived from T cells, B-cell-depleted T cells, or PBMCs.

The immunoSEQ Assay, a bias-controlled multiplex PCR, was used to amplify TCRbeta CDR3 regions from genomic DNA. Regarding the original processing steps: The number of nucleated cells in each sample was estimated from the amplification of reference gene primers within the assay. To quantify the absolute abundance of each unique TCRbeta CDR3 rearrangement, sequence reads were collapsed and filtered. Productive Simpson clonality was computed per sample as the square root of Simpson's diversity index over productive rearrangements. Here the immuneACCESS table is served through TCRdb, limited to in-frame sequences with V and J called. Missing clones are a known gap in these copies; in checked studies unresolved V genes cover under half, and the rest lacks a known reason. D and trimming come from the DNA, and the V and J calls and clone size come from that table. The sample profile shows about 300,000 clones; approximately 90% of them were found once. More than 9% of the sample comes from the top ten.

The CDR3 covers 15 residues, taking in both the cysteine and the phenylalanine. Only the CDR3 part of the read is kept: 45 bases, read in frame from the first base. CDR1 SGHNT and CDR2 YENEEA were looked up in the germline V gene. Trimming leaves V shorter by 4 bases and J shorter by 4 bases, with the junction holding 6 bases beyond the gene matches. What the study reported, not specific to this receptor: How much clinical and demographic metadata was included differed by source and by participant, and the metadata was provided uncurated.

In the prospective study, participants were about 18 to 100 years old, resided in about two dozen geographic areas of the United States, and were enrolled through a virtual design. In the prospective study, cohorts were assigned on the basis of participant-reported clinical history obtained from a screening survey and a study questionnaire. ImmuneRACE Cohort 3 recovered participants were defined by two consecutive negative NP/OP PCR tests, healthcare professional clearance, or symptom resolution. In the prospective study, mobile phlebotomists collected whole blood, serum and a nasopharyngeal or oropharyngeal swab from each participant. Participants in the prospective study had the option to provide additional blood draws and questionnaires over a 2-month period. Blood samples from the prospective study were shipped frozen or at room temperature prior to DNA extraction. Concerning this clone: The antigen it recognizes is unknown. It has no much larger one-base neighbor in the sample; base qualities were not kept.

Sequencing was done on a sample of PBMCs or T cells enriched from blood (not recorded which). The sequence came from a woman aged 18-30 years who had recovered from COVID-19. The receptor chain draws on TRBV11-3 and TRBJ2-3, and 9 junctional nucleotides match TRBD1. In nucleotide form, the sequence is TGTGCCAGCAGCTCTACAGGGGGCATCTCAGATACGCAGTATTTT. Its translation reads: CASSSTGGISDTQYF. The variable domain in full, with residues beyond the CDR3 obtained from the reference TRBV11-3 and TRBJ2-3 genes, is EAGVVQSPRYKIIEKKQPVAFWCNPISGHNTLYWYLQNLGQGPELLIRYENEEAVDDSQLPKDRFSAERLKGVDSTLKIQPAELGDSAVYLCASSSTGGISDTQYFGPGTRLTVL.